This T cell receptor beta chain was identified during a study of human versus mouse CDR3 diversity and MHC coevolution. From germline, CDR1 is SGHVS and CDR2 FQNEAQ. V gave up 5 bases and J gave up 2 bases, with 9 bases separating them. The CDR3 loop spans 13 amino acids. Remarks on this clone: The antigen is undetermined.

Measured with immunoSEQ multiplex PCR; TCRdb has only the in-frame clones, and not every one. The table has about 81,000 clones, about 93% seen once; the top ten hold around 1.3%. General study results and limits: Human CDR3s averaged more deletions and insertions than mouse CDR3s.

Naive CD4 T cells were sorted as CD45RO-negative, CD62L-positive. The chain is built from TRBV7-8 and TRBJ1-1; maybe TRBD1 (6 bases). The sequence came from a person aged 30 to 69 in good health. The sample consisted of naive CD4+ T cells from blood. Described subset: CD45RO-negative CD62L-positive naive CD4 T cells. The CDR3 nucleotides are TGTGCCAGCAGCCAGGACAGTAACACTGAAGCTTTCTTT. Translating gives CASSQDSNTEAFF.